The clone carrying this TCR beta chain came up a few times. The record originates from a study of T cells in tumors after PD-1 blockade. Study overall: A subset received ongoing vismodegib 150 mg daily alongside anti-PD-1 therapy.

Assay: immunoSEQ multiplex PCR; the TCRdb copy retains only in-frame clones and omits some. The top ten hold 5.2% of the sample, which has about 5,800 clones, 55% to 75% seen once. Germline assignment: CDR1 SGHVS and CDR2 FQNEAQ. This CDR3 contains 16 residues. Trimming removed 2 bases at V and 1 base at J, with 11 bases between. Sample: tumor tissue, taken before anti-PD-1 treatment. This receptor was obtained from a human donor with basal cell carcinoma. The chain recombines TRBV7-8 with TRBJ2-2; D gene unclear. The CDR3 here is CASSLNSPMNTGELFF. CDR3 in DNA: TGTGCCAGCAGCTTAAACAGTCCCATGAACACCGGGGAGCTGTTTTTT.